This T cell receptor (beta chain) was obtained from a study of post-analysis software for immune sequencing data. Looking at the study overall: Relapsing-remitting, secondary progressive and progressive-relapsing multiple sclerosis were all included among the disease courses.

Study results and limitations: Controls had lower frequencies than patients of about 5 TRBV segments, which included TRBV5-6, TRBV5-1 and TRBV20-1. F measure clustering grouped samples strongly by preparation batch. Compared against controls, patients with multiple sclerosis displayed significantly lower normalized Chao1 diversity.

This clonotype was observed a few times. No antigen is known for it. The CDR3 is made up of 13 amino acids. Germline CDR1 is ENHRY and CDR2 is SYGVKD. V was cut by 2 bases and J by 2 bases, with 1 base left in between. TCR beta cDNA libraries included unique molecular identifiers. The yield from approximately 1 to 10 million T cells was roughly 0.5 million cDNA molecules in total. From the PCR reads, TCRdb called clonotypes with MiXCR, one entry per CDR3 protein. Altogether approximately 660,000 distinct CDR3 sequences are present, approximately 60% being singletons, with the ten largest covering about 11%.

Sequencing used blood. This TCR was recovered from a girl aged 2 to 10 with multiple sclerosis. The V gene is TRBV10-3, the J gene TRBJ2-6; D call uncertain. CDR3 loop: CAISEPGANVLTF. The CDR3 DNA is TGTGCCATCAGTGAGCCTGGGGCCAACGTCCTGACTTTC.